This entry features one TCR beta chain sequence. Libraries were prepared by immunoSEQ multiplex PCR; TCRdb keeps only in-frame clonotypes and omits some of them. The repertoire includes 20,000 to 25,000 clones, under 95% of them detected once, and approximately 0.7% sits in the top ten. The sample is drawn from a study of T cell repertoires and Cas9 in healthy adults. The sequence was collected from a human donor in good health. Sequenced input: CD4+ effector T cells (CD127+, CD25-, CD137-, CD154-) from PBMCs; culture status not recorded.

CDR3 sequence: CASNPSSTYNEQFF. The CDR3 nucleotides read TGTGCCAGCAATCCTAGCTCCACCTACAATGAGCAGTTCTTC. The rearrangement joins TRBV6-5 to TRBJ2-1, with D possibly TRBD2 on 5 matching bases. CDR3 size: 14 residues. Trimming shortened V by 7 bases and J by 2 bases, and 12 bases separated the two germline ends. The germline CDR1 and CDR2 sequences are MNHEY and SVGAGI.